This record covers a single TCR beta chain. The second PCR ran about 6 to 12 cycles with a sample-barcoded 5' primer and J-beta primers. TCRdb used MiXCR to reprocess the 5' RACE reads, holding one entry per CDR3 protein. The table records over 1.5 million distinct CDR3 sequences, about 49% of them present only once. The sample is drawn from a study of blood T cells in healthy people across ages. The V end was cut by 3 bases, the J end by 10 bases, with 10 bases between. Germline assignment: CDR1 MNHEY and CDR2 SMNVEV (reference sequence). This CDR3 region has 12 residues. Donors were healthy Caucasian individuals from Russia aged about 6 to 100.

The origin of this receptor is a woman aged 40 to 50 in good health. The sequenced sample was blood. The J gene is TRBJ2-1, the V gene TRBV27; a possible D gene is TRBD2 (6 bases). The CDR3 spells CASSFRAGEQFF. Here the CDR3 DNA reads TGTGCCAGCAGTTTTAGGGCGGGAGAGCAGTTCTTC.